This TCR beta chain was profiled in a study of CD8+CD57+ T cells in acquired aplastic anemia. Study-level findings and limits: Common to patients and controls were 25 to 30 CD8+ CDR3 sequences.

TCR beta VDJ combinations and CDR3 sequences were profiled from genomic DNA. One entry per CDR3 protein, called by TCRdb with MiXCR from the reads. Among more than 150,000 distinct CDR3 sequences listed, 46% were seen once. To note about this clonotype: Antigen specificity is unknown.

This sequence originates from a human donor in good health. Sequencing was done on a sample of sorted CD4+, CD8+, or CD8+CD57+ T cells (not recorded which) from PBMCs.

This chain's CDR3 is CASSIAPNNQPQHF. DNA for the CDR3: TGTGCCAGTAGTATAGCCCCCAACAATCAGCCCCAGCATTTT. This rearrangement joins TRBV19 to TRBJ1-5; D unclear. Trimming removed 1 base at V and 3 bases at J, with 7 bases between. Germline assignment: CDR1 LNHDA and CDR2 SQIVND (reference sequence). CDR3 length: 14 residues. Drawing the rest from reference TRBV19 and TRBJ1-5, the complete variable domain is DGGITQSPKYLFRKEGQNVTLSCEQNLNHDAMYWYRQDPGQGLRLIYYSQIVNDFQKGDIAEGYSVSREKKESFPLTVTSAQKNPTAFYLCASSIAPNNQPQHFGDGTRLSIL.